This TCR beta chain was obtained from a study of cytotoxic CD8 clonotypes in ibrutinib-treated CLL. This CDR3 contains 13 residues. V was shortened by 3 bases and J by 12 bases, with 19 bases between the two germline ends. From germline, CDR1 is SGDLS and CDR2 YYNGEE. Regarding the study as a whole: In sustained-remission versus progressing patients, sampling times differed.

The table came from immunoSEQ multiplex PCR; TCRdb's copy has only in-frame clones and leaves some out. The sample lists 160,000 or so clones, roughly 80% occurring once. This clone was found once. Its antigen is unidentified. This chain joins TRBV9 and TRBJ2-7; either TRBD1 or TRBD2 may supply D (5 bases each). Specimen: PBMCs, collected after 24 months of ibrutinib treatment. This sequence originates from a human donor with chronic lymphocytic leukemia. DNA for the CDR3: TGTGCCAGCAGCGCCCCGGGACGAACGAAGCTGTACTTC. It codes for CASSAPGRTKLYF.